Listed below are T cell receptor beta chains from one sample, sequenced in a study of blood T cells in healthy people across ages. TCRdb itself ran the 5' RACE reads through MiXCR, one entry per CDR3 protein. Of roughly 730,000 distinct CDR3 sequences listed, approximately 53% are singletons. Sequenced sample: blood. The receptors were sampled from a middle-aged man in good health. Each CDR3 is given with its conserved first and last residue. Each record gives: D gene, J gene, V gene, clone size, CDR3 length, CDR3 DNA, CDR3 protein. D genes are given only for firm matches. The size field is filled for only some rows; it gives once, few, many or a size class.

d_gene: TRBD1; j_gene: TRBJ2-5; v_gene: TRBV4-2; abundance: .; len: 16; CDR3nt: TGTGCCAGCAGCCCAAACCGGGACAGGGGTAGGGAGACCCAGTACTTC; CDR3aa: CASSPNRDRGRETQYF
d_gene: TRBD1; j_gene: TRBJ2-3; v_gene: TRBV29-1; abundance: many; len: 14; CDR3nt: TGCAGCGTTTCGGGACAGACCAGCACAGATACGCAGTATTTT; CDR3aa: CSVSGQTSTDTQYF
d_gene: .; j_gene: TRBJ2-4; v_gene: TRBV5-4; abundance: few; len: 14; CDR3nt: TGTGCCAGCAGCTCGGAGTCGGCTTTAAAGCCTCAGTACTTC; CDR3aa: CASSSESALKPQYF
d_gene: .; j_gene: TRBJ2-5; v_gene: TRBV19; abundance: once; len: 15; CDR3nt: TGTGCCAGTAGTATAGGCCAATACGTCGGAGAGACCCAGTACTTC; CDR3aa: CASSIGQYVGETQYF
d_gene: .; j_gene: TRBJ2-5; v_gene: TRBV14; abundance: .; len: 17; CDR3nt: TGTGCCAGCAGCCAAGATCAAGGGGCCACTTCGGGGATGGAGCAGTACTTC; CDR3aa: CASSQDQGATSGMEQYF
d_gene: TRBD1; j_gene: TRBJ1-5; v_gene: TRBV7-2; abundance: .; len: 17; CDR3nt: TGTGCCAGCAGCCCTCCGACCGGACAGGGTCGCAATCAGCCCCAGCATTTT; CDR3aa: CASSPPTGQGRNQPQHF
d_gene: .; j_gene: TRBJ2-7; v_gene: TRBV6-1; abundance: .; len: 14; CDR3nt: TGTGCCACCGGGGTTGGGGGAGGCGCCAATGAGCAGTACTTC; CDR3aa: CATGVGGGANEQYF
d_gene: .; j_gene: TRBJ2-2; v_gene: TRBV7-2; abundance: .; len: 14; CDR3nt: TGTGCCAGCAGCTTAGTGGTCACGCCCCCGGAGCTGTTTTTT; CDR3aa: CASSLVVTPPELFF
d_gene: .; j_gene: TRBJ2-3; v_gene: TRBV7-9; abundance: .; len: 14; CDR3nt: TGTGCCAGCAGCTTAGACGGCAGGGAGCATACGCAGTATTTT; CDR3aa: CASSLDGREHTQYF
d_gene: .; j_gene: TRBJ1-2; v_gene: TRBV19; abundance: .; len: 14; CDR3nt: TGTGCCAGTAGTATCGCAGCCATGAGGTACGGCTACACCTTC; CDR3aa: CASSIAAMRYGYTF
d_gene: .; j_gene: TRBJ2-1; v_gene: TRBV7-9; abundance: once; len: 15; CDR3nt: TGTGCCAGCAGCTTATCCGGGGGGCTGGTCAATGAGCAGTTCTTC; CDR3aa: CASSLSGGLVNEQFF
d_gene: TRBD1; j_gene: TRBJ1-5; v_gene: TRBV7-2; abundance: few; len: 15; CDR3nt: TGTGCCAGCACAATCGACAGGGTGGGAAATCAGCCCCAGCATTTT; CDR3aa: CASTIDRVGNQPQHF
d_gene: .; j_gene: TRBJ1-2; v_gene: TRBV10-3; abundance: .; len: 12; CDR3nt: TGTGCCATCAAAGGGGCAAACTATGGCTACACCTTC; CDR3aa: CAIKGANYGYTF
d_gene: TRBD2; j_gene: TRBJ2-2; v_gene: TRBV6-5; abundance: .; len: 15; CDR3nt: TGTGCCAGCAGACGACTAGCGGCGGGTGTGGGGGAGCTGTTTTTT; CDR3aa: CASRRLAAGVGELFF
d_gene: .; j_gene: TRBJ2-3; v_gene: TRBV20-1; abundance: few; len: 13; CDR3nt: TGCAGTGCTGACGGGAGTATGGCGGATACGCAGTATTTT; CDR3aa: CSADGSMADTQYF
d_gene: .; j_gene: TRBJ2-3; v_gene: TRBV2; abundance: few; len: 14; CDR3nt: TGTGCCAGCAGCGGCTTCCCGGGAACAGATACGCAGTATTTT; CDR3aa: CASSGFPGTDTQYF
d_gene: .; j_gene: TRBJ2-3; v_gene: TRBV13; abundance: .; len: 17; CDR3nt: TGTGCCAGCAGCGCGGACTTGGGGGGACCCGACACAGATACGCAGTATTTT; CDR3aa: CASSADLGGPDTDTQYF
d_gene: .; j_gene: TRBJ2-5; v_gene: TRBV20-1; abundance: .; len: 15; CDR3nt: TGCAGTGCTAGAGAGAACAGGACGCCTCAAGAGACCCAGTACTTC; CDR3aa: CSARENRTPQETQYF
d_gene: TRBD1; j_gene: TRBJ1-6; v_gene: TRBV5-1; abundance: .; len: 16; CDR3nt: TGCGCCAGCAGCTTGGATGCGACAGGGGGTTCTTCACCCCTCCACTTT; CDR3aa: CASSLDATGGSSPLHF
d_gene: .; j_gene: TRBJ2-5; v_gene: TRBV24-1; abundance: .; len: 15; CDR3nt: TGTGCCACCAGTGACCAGGGACGCAGCTCCAATGAGCAGTACTTC; CDR3aa: CATSDQGRSSNEQYF
d_gene: .; j_gene: TRBJ2-3; v_gene: TRBV5-5; abundance: few; len: 16; CDR3nt: TGTGCCAGCAGCCCCCCGAAGACCGGAAGCACAGATACGCAGTATTTT; CDR3aa: CASSPPKTGSTDTQYF
d_gene: .; j_gene: TRBJ1-2; v_gene: TRBV9; abundance: .; len: 14; CDR3nt: TGTGCCAGCAGCGTAGCCGCGGAGGGTACTGGCTACACCTTC; CDR3aa: CASSVAAEGTGYTF
d_gene: TRBD2; j_gene: TRBJ2-7; v_gene: TRBV20-1; abundance: .; len: 15; CDR3nt: TGCAGTGCTAAAGATGGGACTAGCGGGGGATACGAGCAGTACTTC; CDR3aa: CSAKDGTSGGYEQYF
d_gene: TRBD2; j_gene: TRBJ2-1; v_gene: TRBV5-6; abundance: .; len: 16; CDR3nt: TGTGCCAGCAGCCCGGGACTAGCATTAAACCAAGAGACCCAGTTCTTC; CDR3aa: CASSPGLALNQETQFF